Following are 7 T cell receptor beta chains from one sample sequenced in a study of T cell responses to AZD1222 COVID-19 vaccine. Here immunoSEQ multiplex PCR was the method, and the copy in TCRdb shows in-frame clones only, minus some. The sample lists 140,000 or so clones, about 94% occurring once. The sample here was peripheral blood, taken 28 days after the second AZD1222 dose. The receptor set was obtained from an adult who received the AZD1222 COVID-19 vaccine.

The V call is TRBV2, the J call TRBJ1-1; D is undetermined. V lost 5 bases, J lost 3 bases, and 7 bases lay in between. The CDR3 extends over 12 amino acids. Germline values: CDR1 SNHLY, CDR2 FYNNEI. The CDR3: CASSLIDTEAFF. DNA of the CDR3: TGTGCCAGCAGTTTAATCGACACTGAAGCTTTCTTT.

The gene calls are TRBV19 and TRBJ1-1; the D is unclear. From germline, CDR1 is LNHDA and CDR2 SQIVND (reference sequence). The CDR3 loop spans 16 amino acids. V was shortened by 11 bases and J by 0 bases, with 22 bases between the two germline ends. The CDR3: CASNPGQPIMNTEAFF. CDR3 coding DNA: TGTGCCTCCAACCCCGGGCAGCCCATTATGAACACTGAAGCTTTCTTT.

The chain employs TRBV5-6 and TRBJ1-2, with a tentative D call TRBD1 (6 bases). CDR1 and CDR2 from the germline V gene are SGHDT and YYEEEE. This CDR3 has 13 amino acids. V lost 6 bases and J 5 bases, leaving 14 bases between the germline ends. The CDR3 nucleotides are TGTGCCAGCACCCAGGACAGAACTTATGGCTACACCTTC. Its protein product is CASTQDRTYGYTF.

The rearrangement joins TRBV15 to TRBJ1-3; D is unresolved. V was shortened by 1 base and J by 2 bases, with 18 bases between the two germline ends. CDR1 is LNHNV and CDR2 is YYDKDF in the germline V gene (reference sequence). There are 18 residues in the CDR3. The CDR3 here is CATSRVGLGRSAGNTIYF. The CDR3 DNA reads TGTGCCACCAGCAGAGTGGGCTTAGGGAGAAGCGCTGGAAACACCATATATTTT.

This rearrangement joins TRBV4-1 to TRBJ2-7; D not resolved. CDR1 and CDR2 (germline): MGHRA, YSYEKL. V was clipped by 1 base and J by 3 bases, with 7 bases between them. The CDR3 runs 13 residues. The CDR3 nucleotides read TGCGCCAGCAGCCAAGCTCCGGGCTACGAGCAGTACTTC. Residues: CASSQAPGYEQYF.

The chain joins TRBV4-1 to TRBJ2-1; D not certain. Germline V gives CDR1 MGHRA, CDR2 YSYEKL. This CDR3 comprises 16 residues. Trimming stripped 1 base from V and 5 bases from J, with 15 bases between. CDR3 residues: CASSQVAMAGDNEQFF. The CDR3 coding sequence is TGCGCCAGCAGCCAAGTGGCTATGGCCGGCGACAATGAGCAGTTCTTC.

The chain is built from TRBV19 and TRBJ2-7; 7 positions agree with TRBD1. V gave up 3 bases and J gave up 1 base; unmatched junction bases: 3. There are 14 residues in the CDR3. Germline V gene lookup returns CDR1 LNHDA and CDR2 SQIVND (reference sequence). Written as DNA, the CDR3 is TGTGCCAGTAGTATGGGGGACAGTTCCTACGAGCAGTACTTC. This codes for CASSMGDSSYEQYF. Complete variable domain (other parts from reference TRBV19 and TRBJ2-7): DGGITQSPKYLFRKEGQNVTLSCEQNLNHDAMYWYRQDPGQGLRLIYYSQIVNDFQKGDIAEGYSVSREKKESFPLTVTSAQKNPTAFYLCASSMGDSSYEQYFGPGTRLTVT.